One and the same sample provided the 5 T cell receptor beta chains below, sequenced in a study of blood T cell repertoires in COVID-19. Repertoires were generated with immunoSEQ multiplex PCR, while TCRdb's copy carries only in-frame clones and drops some. In the table there are approximately 440,000 clones, about 87% of which are singletons. Material for sequencing was peripheral blood. These TCRs come from a woman aged 45-65 years with COVID-19, enrolled during active disease.

V gene TRBV5-8 combines with J gene TRBJ2-5; 7 bases map to TRBD1. CDR1 and CDR2 (germline): SGHTS, YDEGEE. This CDR3 spans 15 amino acids. The junction had 11 bases not matched to a gene; V was cut back by 4 bases and J by 5 bases. The chain's CDR3 is CASSVDRVRAETQYF. CDR3 nucleotide sequence: TGTGCCAGCAGCGTCGACAGGGTTAGGGCGGAGACCCAGTACTTC.

The chain has TRBV30 and TRBJ1-5, with D uncertain. The CDR3 is 13 amino acids. Germline V gene sequence: CDR1 GTSNPN, CDR2 SVGIG (reference sequence). V dropped 2 bases and J dropped 4 bases, with 9 bases sitting between them. In DNA form, the CDR3 reads TGTGCCTGGAGTAATAATCGGAATCAGCCCCAGCATTTT. It encodes CAWSNNRNQPQHF.

The rearrangement links TRBV3-1 (or the pseudogene TRBV3-2) to TRBJ2-7; 7 nucleotides line up with TRBD2. There are 14 residues in the CDR3. The ends lost 3 bases at V and 0 bases at J; junction bases unmatched: 2. From germline, CDR1 is LGHDT and CDR2 YNNKEL (reference sequence). CDR3 nucleotides: TGTGCCAGCAGCCAGGCTAGCGGCTCCTACGAGCAGTACTTC. Protein product: CASSQASGSYEQYF.

This chain links TRBV13 with TRBJ2-1, with a possible D match to TRBD2 (6 bases). From germline, CDR1 is PRHDT and CDR2 FYEKMQ (reference sequence). The V and J ends lost 5 bases and 3 bases respectively, with 23 bases between them. There are 18 residues in the CDR3. The CDR3 coding sequence is TGTGCCAGCAGCCGTTACGGAGGAGGGCCTACTCTCTACAATGAGCAGTTCTTC. It encodes CASSRYGGGPTLYNEQFF.

V gene TRBV19 combines with J gene TRBJ1-4, with 9 bases identical to TRBD1. Germline V CDR1 and CDR2: LNHDA, SQIVND (reference sequence). With 6 bases clipped from V and 7 bases from J, the junction kept 6 bases outside the gene matches. The CDR3 spans 14 residues. The CDR3: CASRGTGTFEKLFF. The DNA for the CDR3 is TGTGCCAGTAGGGGGACAGGGACGTTTGAAAAACTGTTTTTT.